The 14 T cell receptor beta chains below all came from one sample that was sequenced in a study of OX40 agonist ivuxolimab in advanced cancers. Profiled with immunoSEQ multiplex PCR; TCRdb holds only in-frame clones, not every one. Of about 81,000 clones listed, 88% were seen once; the top ten hold around 0.5%. The material was CD4+ or CD8+ T cells sorted from blood, obtained in a trial of the OX40 agonist ivuxolimab. The receptors were gathered from an adult with an advanced solid tumor such as melanoma, head and neck, liver or kidney cancer.

This rearrangement joins TRBV29-1 to TRBJ2-7; either TRBD1 or TRBD2 may fit D (5 bases each). The CDR3 sequence is 14 residues long. Trimming removed 6 bases at V and 1 base at J, with 16 bases between. The germline CDR1 and CDR2 sequences are SQVTM and ANQGSEA. The CDR3 DNA reads as TGCAGCGTCCAAACTATCGGGGCATCCTACGAGCAGTACTTC. This codes for CSVQTIGASYEQYF.

CDR3 sequence (DNA): TGCAGCGCACGCCTGGATGGGGAGTCGGACGGCTACACCTTC. This sequence encodes CSARLDGESDGYTF. This chain connects TRBV29-1 to TRBJ1-2; D gene uncertain. The CDR3 is made up of 14 amino acids. Deletions cut 7 bases from V and 8 bases from J, with 23 bases between. Germline assignment: CDR1 SQVTM and CDR2 ANQGSEA.

The V gene is TRBV7-2, the J gene TRBJ1-6; no clear D. Germline V gene data show CDR1 as SGHTA and CDR2 as FQGNSA. The CDR3 loop spans 15 amino acids. V lost 3 bases and J 7 bases, leaving 13 bases between the germline ends. The CDR3 region is CASSFGQASNSPLHF. In DNA, the CDR3 is TGTGCCAGCAGCTTTGGGCAGGCTTCGAATTCACCCCTCCACTTT.

The J gene is TRBJ1-4, the V gene TRBV28, with TRBD1 as a possible D gene (6 bases). The germline gives CDR1 MDHEN, CDR2 SYDVKM. Trimming cost V 2 bases and J 0 bases, with 13 bases left between them. The CDR3 consists of 17 residues. CDR3 coding DNA: TGTGCCAGCAGTTTAGGGGGCTTGAGGGCAACTAATGAAAAACTGTTTTTT. Amino acid sequence: CASSLGGLRATNEKLFF.

The chain carries TRBV7-3 and TRBJ1-2; D uncertain. The CDR3 loop spans 14 amino acids. The V end was cut by 0 bases, the J end by 7 bases, with 12 bases between. Germline CDR1 reads SGHTA; CDR2 reads FQGTGA. CDR3 nucleotide sequence: TGTGCCAGCAGCTTAACGGTCGTATACGTTGGCTACACCTTC. It encodes CASSLTVVYVGYTF.

J is TRBJ1-5 and V is TRBV19; maybe TRBD1 (6 bases). The CDR3 loop spans 15 amino acids. With 0 bases removed from V and 3 bases from J, the gap between germline ends came to 9 bases. Germline values: CDR1 LNHDA, CDR2 SQIVND (reference sequence). CDR3 DNA sequence: TGTGCCAGTAGTATAGATCGGGGGCCCAATCAGCCCCAGCATTTT. Translated: CASSIDRGPNQPQHF.

A few counts support this clone. One junction end does not reproduce the germline sequence, and a read error may be involved. The rearrangement links TRBV2 to TRBJ2-1; D unresolved. CDR3 length: 12 residues. In germline, CDR1 is SNHLY, CDR2 FYNNEI. The CDR3 DNA reads TGTGCCAGCAGCGAAGGGTGGGATGAGCAGTTCTTC. The encoded protein is CASSEGWDEQFF.

The CDR3 nucleotides are TGTGCCAGCAGTTCCCCTTCCTACGCAAACAATGAGCAGTTCTTC. This translates into CASSSPSYANNEQFF. The chain has TRBV6-5 and TRBJ2-1; D is ambiguous. Trimming pared 4 bases from V and 5 bases from J, leaving 15 bases between. CDR3 size: 15 residues. CDR1 is MNHEY, CDR2 SVGAGI, per germline.

This clone was observed a single time. The chain joins TRBV19 to TRBJ1-2; D perhaps matches TRBD1 (6 bases). Trimming stripped 1 base from V and 3 bases from J, with 15 bases between. The CDR3 consists of 16 residues. Germline lookup yields CDR1 LNHDA and CDR2 SQIVND (reference sequence). CDR3: CASSIVGQSWDYGYTF. The CDR3 DNA follows: TGTGCCAGTAGTATAGTAGGACAGTCCTGGGACTATGGCTACACCTTC.

This rearrangement joins TRBV19 to TRBJ2-4, with 7 nucleotides matching TRBD1. This CDR3 is built from 16 residues. V gave up 5 bases and J gave up 9 bases; unmatched junction bases: 16. In germline, CDR1 is LNHDA, CDR2 SQIVND (reference sequence). CDR3 residues: CASSVLTGDKKGIQYF. The CDR3 coding sequence is TGTGCCAGTAGTGTGCTAACAGGGGATAAAAAGGGCATTCAGTACTTC.

This clone was detected only a few times. CDR3 region: CASSARCEQYF. CDR3 coding DNA: TGTGCCAGCAGTGCTAGGTGCGAGCAGTACTTC. This chain connects TRBV6-4 to TRBJ2-7; D gene uncertain. Per the germline V gene, CDR1 is MRHNA and CDR2 is SNTAGT. V was clipped by 4 bases and J by 6 bases, with 7 bases between them. This CDR3 has 11 amino acids.

V usage is TRBV5-1 and J usage is TRBJ2-7; 7 nucleotides align to TRBD2. The CDR3 length is 15 residues. Germline V gene lookup returns CDR1 SGHRS and CDR2 YFSETQ. J was trimmed by 2 bases and V by 1 base; bases with no gene match: 6. The CDR3 bases are TGCGCCAGCAGCTTGCAGCGGGGATCCACCTACGAGCAGTACTTC. Protein product: CASSLQRGSTYEQYF.

The chain links TRBV7-3 to TRBJ1-2, with a tentative D call TRBD1 (6 bases). CDR1 is SGHTA, CDR2 FQGTGA, per germline. CDR3 size: 13 residues. V was cut by 6 bases and J by 6 bases, with 14 bases left in between. The DNA for the CDR3 is TGTGCCAGCAGTCAATTCCCAGGGGATGGCTACACCTTC. It specifies CASSQFPGDGYTF. The full variable domain, rest sourced from reference TRBV7-3 and TRBJ1-2, is GAGVSQTPSNKVTEKGKYVELRCDPISGHTALYWYRQSLGQGPEFLIYFQGTGAADDSGLPNDRFFAVRPEGSVSTLKIQRTERGDSAVYLCASSQFPGDGYTFGSGTRLTVV.

V usage is TRBV5-1 and J usage is TRBJ2-5, with 16 bases identical to TRBD2. V shed 4 bases, J shed 1 base, and the junction held 7 bases outside the gene matches. CDR3 length: 18 amino acids. Germline V gives CDR1 SGHRS, CDR2 YFSETQ. This CDR3 is CASSTGTSGGAAQETQYF. The CDR3 DNA reads TGCGCCAGCAGCACGGGGACTAGCGGGGGGGCCGCCCAAGAGACCCAGTACTTC.